Detailed here is one TCR beta chain. Its antigen is unknown. These data come from a study of graft-versus-host responses after intestinal transplantation. The overall study: The study gave all recipients anti-thymocyte globulin induction, then tacrolimus and steroids for approximately three years.

Method: immunoSEQ multiplex PCR; TCRdb's copy keeps in-frame clones and lacks some. Among 9,500 to 14,000 clones listed, 65% to 80% were seen once. The CDR3 totals 15 residues. Trimming took 3 bases from V and 1 from J, leaving 12 bases between them. The germline V gene has CDR1 SEHNR and CDR2 FQNEAQ (reference sequence). Regarding the study as a whole: Recipient marrow contained GvH clones, some of which appeared first in ileum or blood.

The chain is built from TRBV7-9 and TRBJ2-5, with D tentatively TRBD1 or TRBD2 (5 bases each). The source material was PBMCs, sampled around 490 days after intestinal transplant. This TCR came from a human patient who received an intestinal transplant, so some T cells may come from the graft donor. The CDR3 DNA follows: TGTGCCAGCAGCTTGGGCAGGGACCTCCAAGAGACCCAGTACTTC. It specifies CASSLGRDLQETQYF.